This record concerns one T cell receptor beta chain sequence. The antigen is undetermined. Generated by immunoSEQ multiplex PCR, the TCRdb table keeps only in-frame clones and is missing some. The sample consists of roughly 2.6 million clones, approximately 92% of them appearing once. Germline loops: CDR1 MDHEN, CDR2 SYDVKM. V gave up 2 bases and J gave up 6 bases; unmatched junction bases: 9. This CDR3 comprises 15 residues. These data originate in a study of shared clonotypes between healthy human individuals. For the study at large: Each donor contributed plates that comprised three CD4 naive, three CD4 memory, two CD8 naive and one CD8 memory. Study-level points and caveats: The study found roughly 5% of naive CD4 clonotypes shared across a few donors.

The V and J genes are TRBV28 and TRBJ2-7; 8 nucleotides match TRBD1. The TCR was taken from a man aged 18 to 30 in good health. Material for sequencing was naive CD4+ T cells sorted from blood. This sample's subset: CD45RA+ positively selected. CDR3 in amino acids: CASSLNLATGAEQYF. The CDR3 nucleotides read TGTGCCAGCAGTTTAAATTTGGCGACAGGGGCCGAGCAGTACTTC.